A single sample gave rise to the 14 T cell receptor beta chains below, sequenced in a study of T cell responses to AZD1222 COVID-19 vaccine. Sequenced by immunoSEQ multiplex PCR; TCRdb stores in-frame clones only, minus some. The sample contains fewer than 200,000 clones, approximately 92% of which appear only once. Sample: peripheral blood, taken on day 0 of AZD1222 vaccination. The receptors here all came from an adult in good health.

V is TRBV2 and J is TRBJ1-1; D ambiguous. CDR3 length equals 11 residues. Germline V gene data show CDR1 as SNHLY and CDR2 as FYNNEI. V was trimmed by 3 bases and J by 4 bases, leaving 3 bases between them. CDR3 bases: TGTGCCAGCAGTGAGGGCACTGAAGCTTTCTTT. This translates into CASSEGTEAFF.

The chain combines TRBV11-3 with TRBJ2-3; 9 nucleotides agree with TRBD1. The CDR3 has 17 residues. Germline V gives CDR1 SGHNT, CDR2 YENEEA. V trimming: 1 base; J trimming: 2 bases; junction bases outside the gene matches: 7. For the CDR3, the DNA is TGTGCCAGCAGCTTAGGGACAGGGGTCTTCCACACAGATACGCAGTATTTT. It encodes CASSLGTGVFHTDTQYF.

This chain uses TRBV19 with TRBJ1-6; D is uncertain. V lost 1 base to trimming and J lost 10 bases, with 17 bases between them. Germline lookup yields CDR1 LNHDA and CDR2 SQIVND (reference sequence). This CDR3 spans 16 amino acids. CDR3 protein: CASSIAPGTVGSPLHF. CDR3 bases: TGTGCCAGTAGTATAGCACCGGGAACAGTTGGGTCACCCCTCCACTTT.

The CDR3 loop reads CASSSIASGPSWEFTDTQYF. The CDR3 region has the DNA TGTGCCAGTAGTAGTATAGCTAGCGGGCCATCTTGGGAGTTTACAGATACGCAGTATTTT. J is TRBJ2-3 and V is TRBV19; 8 nucleotides agree with TRBD2. The CDR3 extends over 20 amino acids. V gave up 4 bases and J gave up 3 bases; unmatched junction bases: 21. Germline CDR1 is LNHDA and CDR2 is SQIVND (reference sequence).

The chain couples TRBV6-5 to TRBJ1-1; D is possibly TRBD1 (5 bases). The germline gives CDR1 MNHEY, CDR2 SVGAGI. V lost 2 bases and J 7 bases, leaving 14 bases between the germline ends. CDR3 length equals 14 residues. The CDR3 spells CASSYGSGKDEAFF. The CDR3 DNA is TGTGCCAGCAGTTACGGGTCAGGGAAGGATGAAGCTTTCTTT.

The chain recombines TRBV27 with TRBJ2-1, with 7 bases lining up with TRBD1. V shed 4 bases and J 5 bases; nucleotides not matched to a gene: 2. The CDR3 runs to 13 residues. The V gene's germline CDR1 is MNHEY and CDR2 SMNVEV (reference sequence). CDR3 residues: CASSWGTDNEQFF. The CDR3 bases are TGTGCCAGCAGTTGGGGGACAGACAATGAGCAGTTCTTC.

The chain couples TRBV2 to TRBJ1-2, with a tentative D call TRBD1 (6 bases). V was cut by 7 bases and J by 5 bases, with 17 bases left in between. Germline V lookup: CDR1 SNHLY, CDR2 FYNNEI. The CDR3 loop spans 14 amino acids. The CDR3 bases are TGTGCCAGCACCGAGGGGGGGGTTCGATATGGCTACACCTTC. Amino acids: CASTEGGVRYGYTF.

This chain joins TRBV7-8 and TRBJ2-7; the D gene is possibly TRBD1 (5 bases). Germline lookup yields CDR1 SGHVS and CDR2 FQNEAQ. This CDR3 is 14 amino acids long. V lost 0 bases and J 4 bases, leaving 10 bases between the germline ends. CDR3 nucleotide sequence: TGTGCCAGCAGCTTAGCGAGCAGGGCTTACGAGCAGTACGTC. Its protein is CASSLASRAYEQYV.

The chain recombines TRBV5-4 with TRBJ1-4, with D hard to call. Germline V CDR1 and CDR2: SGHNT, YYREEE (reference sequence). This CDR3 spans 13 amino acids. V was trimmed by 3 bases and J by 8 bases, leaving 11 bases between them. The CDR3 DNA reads TGTGCCAGCAGCTCATCGACGGGGGAAAAACTGTTTTTT. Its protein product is CASSSSTGEKLFF.

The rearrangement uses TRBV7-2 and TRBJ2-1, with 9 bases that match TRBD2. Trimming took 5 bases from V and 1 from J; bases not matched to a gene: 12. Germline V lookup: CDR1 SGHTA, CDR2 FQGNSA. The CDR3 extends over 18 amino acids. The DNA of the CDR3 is TGTGCCAGCAGCGGGGGGGCTGGGCTAGCGGGATCCTACAATGAGCAGTTCTTC. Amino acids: CASSGGAGLAGSYNEQFF.

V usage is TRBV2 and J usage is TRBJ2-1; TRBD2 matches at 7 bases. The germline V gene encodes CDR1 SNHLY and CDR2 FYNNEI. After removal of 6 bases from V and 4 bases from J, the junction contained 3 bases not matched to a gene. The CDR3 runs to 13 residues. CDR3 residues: CASRTSRYNEQFF. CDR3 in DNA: TGTGCCAGCAGGACTAGCAGGTACAATGAGCAGTTCTTC.

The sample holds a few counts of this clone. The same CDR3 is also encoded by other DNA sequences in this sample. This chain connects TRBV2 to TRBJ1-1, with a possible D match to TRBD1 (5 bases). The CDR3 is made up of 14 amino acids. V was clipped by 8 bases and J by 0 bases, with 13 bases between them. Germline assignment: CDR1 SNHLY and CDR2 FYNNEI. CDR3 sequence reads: CASSGQGMNTEAFF. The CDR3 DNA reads TGTGCCAGCTCAGGGCAGGGAATGAACACTGAAGCTTTCTTT.

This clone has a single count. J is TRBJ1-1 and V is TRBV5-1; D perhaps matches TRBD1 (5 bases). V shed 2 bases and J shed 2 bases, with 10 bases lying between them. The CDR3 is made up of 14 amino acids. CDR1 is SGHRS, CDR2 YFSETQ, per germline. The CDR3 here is CASSLAGTNTEAFF. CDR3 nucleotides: TGCGCCAGCAGCTTAGCCGGGACTAACACTGAAGCTTTCTTT.

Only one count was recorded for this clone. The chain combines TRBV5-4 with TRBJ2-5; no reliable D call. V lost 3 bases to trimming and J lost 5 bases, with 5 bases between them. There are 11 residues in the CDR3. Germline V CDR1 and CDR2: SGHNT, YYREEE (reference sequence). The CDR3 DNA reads TGTGCCAGCAGCTCTCGGGAGACCCAGTACTTC. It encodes CASSSRETQYF.